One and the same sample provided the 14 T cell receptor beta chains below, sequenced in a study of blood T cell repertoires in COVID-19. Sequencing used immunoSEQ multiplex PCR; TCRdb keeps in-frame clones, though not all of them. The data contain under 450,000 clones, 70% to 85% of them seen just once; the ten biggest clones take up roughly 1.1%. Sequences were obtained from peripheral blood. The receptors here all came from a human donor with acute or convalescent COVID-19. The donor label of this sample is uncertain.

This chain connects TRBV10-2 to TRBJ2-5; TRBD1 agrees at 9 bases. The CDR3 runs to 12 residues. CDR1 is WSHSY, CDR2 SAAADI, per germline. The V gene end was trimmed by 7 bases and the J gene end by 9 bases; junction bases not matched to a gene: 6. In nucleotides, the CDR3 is TGCGCCAGCACCACTACAGGGGGCCCCCAGTACTTC. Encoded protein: CASTTTGGPQYF.

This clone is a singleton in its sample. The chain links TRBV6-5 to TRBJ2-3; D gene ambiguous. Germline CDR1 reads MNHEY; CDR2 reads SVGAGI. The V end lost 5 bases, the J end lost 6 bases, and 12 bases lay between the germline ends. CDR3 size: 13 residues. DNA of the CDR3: TGTGCCAGCAGTCCCGCGGTATGGGATACGCAGTATTTT. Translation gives CASSPAVWDTQYF.

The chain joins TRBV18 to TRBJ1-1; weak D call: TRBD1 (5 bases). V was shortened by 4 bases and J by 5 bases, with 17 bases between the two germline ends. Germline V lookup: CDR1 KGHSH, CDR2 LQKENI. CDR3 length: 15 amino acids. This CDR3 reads CASSLRPGGLTEAFF. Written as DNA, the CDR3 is TGTGCCAGCTCACTCCGACCCGGGGGGTTGACTGAAGCTTTCTTT.

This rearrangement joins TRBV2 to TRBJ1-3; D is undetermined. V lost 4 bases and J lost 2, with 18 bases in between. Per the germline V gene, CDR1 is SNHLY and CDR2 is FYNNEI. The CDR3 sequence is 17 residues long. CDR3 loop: CASSGPEGGRTGNTIYF. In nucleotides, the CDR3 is TGTGCCAGCAGTGGGCCCGAGGGAGGGCGGACTGGAAACACCATATATTTT.

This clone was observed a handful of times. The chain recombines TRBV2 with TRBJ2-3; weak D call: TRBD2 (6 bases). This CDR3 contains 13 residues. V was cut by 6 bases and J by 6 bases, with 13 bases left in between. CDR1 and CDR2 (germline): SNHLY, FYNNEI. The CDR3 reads CASRDSGGDTQYF. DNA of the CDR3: TGTGCCAGCAGGGATAGCGGAGGCGATACGCAGTATTTT.

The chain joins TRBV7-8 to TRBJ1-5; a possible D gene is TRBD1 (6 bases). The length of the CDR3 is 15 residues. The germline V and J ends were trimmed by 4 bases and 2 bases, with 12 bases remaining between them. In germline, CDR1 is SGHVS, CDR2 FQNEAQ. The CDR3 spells CASSSDRWGNQPQHF. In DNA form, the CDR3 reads TGTGCCAGCAGCTCAGACAGGTGGGGCAATCAGCCCCAGCATTTT.

In nucleotides, the CDR3 is TGTGCCAGCAGTTCGGGACAGGGGGCTGGAAATGAGCAGTTCTTC. Amino acids: CASSSGQGAGNEQFF. The chain combines TRBV28 with TRBJ2-1, with 12 bases fitting TRBD1. Germline loops: CDR1 MDHEN, CDR2 SYDVKM. This CDR3 has 15 amino acids. After removal of 4 bases from V and 7 bases from J, the junction contained 5 bases not matched to a gene.

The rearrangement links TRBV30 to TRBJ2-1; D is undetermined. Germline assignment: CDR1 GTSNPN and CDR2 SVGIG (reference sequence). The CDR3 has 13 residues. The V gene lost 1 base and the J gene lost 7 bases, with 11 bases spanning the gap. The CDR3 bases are TGTGCCTGGAGTGCTCAGTTGGTTAATGAGCAGTTCTTC. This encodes CAWSAQLVNEQFF.

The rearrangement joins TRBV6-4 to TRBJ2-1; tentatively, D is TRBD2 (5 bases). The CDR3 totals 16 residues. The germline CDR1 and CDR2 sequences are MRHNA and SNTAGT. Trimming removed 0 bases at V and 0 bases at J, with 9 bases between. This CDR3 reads CASSDSASGSYNEQFF. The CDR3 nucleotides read TGTGCCAGCAGTGACTCGGCCAGCGGCTCCTACAATGAGCAGTTCTTC.

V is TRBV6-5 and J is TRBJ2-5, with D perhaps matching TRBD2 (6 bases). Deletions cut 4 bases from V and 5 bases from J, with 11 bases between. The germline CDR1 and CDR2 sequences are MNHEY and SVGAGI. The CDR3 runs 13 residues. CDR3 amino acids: CASSSRLGETQYF. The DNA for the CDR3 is TGTGCCAGCAGTTCGCGACTAGGGGAGACCCAGTACTTC.

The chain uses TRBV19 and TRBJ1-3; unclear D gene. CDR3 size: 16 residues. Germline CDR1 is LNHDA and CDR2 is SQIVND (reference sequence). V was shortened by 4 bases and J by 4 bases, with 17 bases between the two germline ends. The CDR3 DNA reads TGTGCCAGTAGTACCGGAAGGAGTGGTGAAGGAAACACCATATATTTT. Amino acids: CASSTGRSGEGNTIYF.

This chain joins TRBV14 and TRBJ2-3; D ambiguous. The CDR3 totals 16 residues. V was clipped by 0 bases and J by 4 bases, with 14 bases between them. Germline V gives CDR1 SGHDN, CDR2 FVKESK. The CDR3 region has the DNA TGTGCCAGCAGCCAAGACCCTAGTGGAGTCGCAGATACGCAGTATTTT. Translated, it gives CASSQDPSGVADTQYF.

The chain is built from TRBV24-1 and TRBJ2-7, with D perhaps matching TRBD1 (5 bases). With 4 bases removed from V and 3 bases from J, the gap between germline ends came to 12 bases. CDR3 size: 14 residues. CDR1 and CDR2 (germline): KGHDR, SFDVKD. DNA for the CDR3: TGTGCCACCAGTGACCGTAACAGGAACTACGAGCAGTACTTC. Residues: CATSDRNRNYEQYF.

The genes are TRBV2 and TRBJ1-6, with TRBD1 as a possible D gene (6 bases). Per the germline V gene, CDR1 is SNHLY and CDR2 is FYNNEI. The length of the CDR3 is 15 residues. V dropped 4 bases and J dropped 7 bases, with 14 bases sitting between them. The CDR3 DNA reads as TGTGCCAGCAGTGGGGGGCGTACTCCAAATTCACCCCTCCACTTT. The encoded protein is CASSGGRTPNSPLHF. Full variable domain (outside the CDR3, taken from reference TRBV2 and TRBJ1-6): EPEVTQTPSHQVTQMGQEVILRCVPISNHLYFYWYRQILGQKVEFLVSFYNNEISEKSEIFDDQFSVERPDGSNFTLKIRSTKLEDSAMYFCASSGGRTPNSPLHFGNGTRLTVT.